One sample yielded the 5 T cell receptor beta chains listed below, sequenced in a study of cytomegalovirus exposure and HLA in healthy donors. Both 60 Vbeta primers and 13 Jbeta primers went into the PCR. Generated by immunoSEQ multiplex PCR, the TCRdb table keeps only in-frame clones and is missing some. Among about 92,000 clones listed, approximately 80% were seen once. Specimen: PBMCs. The receptor source for this set is a man between 18 and 29 years old in good health and CMV-seronegative.

V usage is TRBV4-2 and J usage is TRBJ2-3; TRBD1 matches at 8 bases. Germline CDR1 and CDR2: LGHNA and YNFKEQ. CDR3 length: 15 amino acids. V gave up 5 bases and J gave up 6 bases; unmatched junction bases: 10. The CDR3 here is CASSVTGVELDTQYF. The CDR3 coding sequence is TGTGCCAGCAGCGTGACAGGGGTGGAGTTGGATACGCAGTATTTT.

This clone occurred once. The genes are TRBV7-6 and TRBJ1-1; tentative D call: TRBD1 (6 bases). The ends were cut back, 4 bases at V and 0 bases at J, with 15 bases in the middle. Germline V CDR1 and CDR2: SGHVS, FNYEAQ. The length of the CDR3 is 16 residues. CDR3 nucleotides: TGTGCCAGCAGCTATGCGATACAGGGAATGAACACTGAAGCTTTCTTT. This gives the protein CASSYAIQGMNTEAFF.

The genes are TRBV9 and TRBJ2-5; tentatively, D is TRBD2 (5 bases). The CDR3 is 16 residues long. V was cut by 1 base and J by 4 bases, with 17 bases left in between. In germline, CDR1 is SGDLS, CDR2 YYNGEE. In DNA, the CDR3 is TGTGCCAGCAGCGTAAGGAACGGAGCCGGAGGAGAGACCCAGTACTTC. It is translated as CASSVRNGAGGETQYF.

The rearrangement joins TRBV19 to TRBJ2-1; 8 positions agree with TRBD2. Germline V gene data show CDR1 as LNHDA and CDR2 as SQIVND (reference sequence). Unmatched junction bases numbered 6, after V lost 6 bases and J lost 2 bases. The CDR3 is 15 residues long. The CDR3 sequence: CASRIGTRAYNEQFF. The CDR3 nucleotides are TGTGCCAGTAGGATCGGGACTAGGGCCTACAATGAGCAGTTCTTC.

The genes are TRBV7-6 and TRBJ2-6; 8 nucleotides align to TRBD2. The CDR3 runs to 17 residues. The V gene end was trimmed by 0 bases and the J gene end by 2 bases; junction bases not matched to a gene: 3. CDR1 is SGHVS, CDR2 FNYEAQ, per germline. The CDR3 spells CASSLAPGGPGANVLTF. The CDR3 region has the DNA TGTGCCAGCAGCTTAGCTCCGGGGGGGCCTGGGGCCAACGTCCTGACTTTC.